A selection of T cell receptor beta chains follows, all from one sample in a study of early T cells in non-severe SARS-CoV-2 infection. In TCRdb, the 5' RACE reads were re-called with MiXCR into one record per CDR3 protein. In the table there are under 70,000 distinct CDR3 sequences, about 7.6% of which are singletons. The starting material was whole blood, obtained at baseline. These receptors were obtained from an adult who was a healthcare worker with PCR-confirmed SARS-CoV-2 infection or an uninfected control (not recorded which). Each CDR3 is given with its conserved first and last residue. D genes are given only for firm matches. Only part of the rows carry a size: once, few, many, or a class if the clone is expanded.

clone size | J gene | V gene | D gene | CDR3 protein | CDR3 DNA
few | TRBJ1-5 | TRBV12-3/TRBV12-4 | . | CASSLDLTGVNQPQHF | TGTGCCAGCAGTTTAGATCTAACAGGAGTGAATCAGCCCCAGCATTTT
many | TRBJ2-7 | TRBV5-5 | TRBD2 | CASSLTSGVRYEQYF | TGTGCCAGCAGCCTCACTAGCGGGGTCCGCTACGAGCAGTACTTC
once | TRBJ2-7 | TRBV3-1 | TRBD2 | CASSQAGGFTFEQYF | TGTGCCAGCAGCCAGGCGGGAGGGTTTACCTTCGAGCAGTACTTC
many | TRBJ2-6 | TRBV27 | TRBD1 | CASSPIQGYGANVLTF | TGTGCCAGCAGTCCCATACAGGGGTACGGGGCCAACGTCCTGACTTTC
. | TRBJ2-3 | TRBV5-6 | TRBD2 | CASSLWMASGRNTQYF | TGTGCCAGCAGCTTGTGGATGGCTAGCGGGAGAAATACGCAGTATTTT
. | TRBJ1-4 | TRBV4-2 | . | CASSPGLINEKLFF | TGTGCCAGCAGCCCGGGACTCATTAATGAAAAACTGTTTTTT
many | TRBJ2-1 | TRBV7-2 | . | CASSPPVIREQFF | TGTGCCAGCAGCCCACCGGTCATCCGAGAGCAGTTCTTC
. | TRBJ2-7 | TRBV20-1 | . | CSARDFTSYEQYF | TGCAGTGCTAGAGACTTCACCTCCTACGAGCAGTACTTC
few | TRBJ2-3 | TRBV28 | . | CASSGGASTDTQYF | TGTGCCAGCAGCGGGGGAGCTAGCACAGATACGCAGTATTTT
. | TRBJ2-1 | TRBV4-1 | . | CASSPGPRRLREQFF | TGCGCCAGCAGCCCGGGTCCTAGACGATTAAGGGAGCAGTTCTTC
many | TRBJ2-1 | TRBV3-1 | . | CASSQEDYLRNEQFF | TGTGCCAGCAGCCAAGAAGACTACTTACGGAATGAGCAGTTCTTC
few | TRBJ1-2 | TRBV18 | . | CASSPTNRDGYTF | TGTGCCAGCTCACCGACGAACAGGGACGGCTACACCTTC
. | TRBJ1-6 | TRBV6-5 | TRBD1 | CASSRRDSSYNSPLHF | TGTGCCAGCAGTCGGAGGGACAGCTCCTATAATTCACCCCTCCACTTT
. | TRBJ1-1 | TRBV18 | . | CASSPAGTNTEAFF | TGTGCCAGCTCCCCAGCCGGGACAAACACTGAAGCTTTCTTT
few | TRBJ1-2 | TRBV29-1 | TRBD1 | CSVEGQRLFKGYTF | TGCAGCGTTGAGGGACAGCGCCTATTCAAGGGCTACACCTTC
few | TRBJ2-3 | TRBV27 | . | CAISNPGVADTQYF | TGTGCCATAAGTAACCCGGGAGTAGCAGATACGCAGTATTTT
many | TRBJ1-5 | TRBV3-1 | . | CASSQDSPDNQPQHF | TGTGCCAGCAGCCAAGATTCGCCGGACAATCAGCCCCAGCATTTT
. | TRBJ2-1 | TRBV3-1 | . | CASSVYRPGYNEQFF | TGTGCCAGCAGCGTTTACAGACCCGGGTACAATGAGCAGTTCTTC
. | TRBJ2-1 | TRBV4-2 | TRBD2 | CASSQKAGDRSYNEQFF | TGTGCCAGCAGCCAAAAAGCGGGAGACCGCTCCTACAATGAGCAGTTCTTC
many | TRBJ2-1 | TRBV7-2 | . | CASSPLNNEQFF | TGTGCCAGCAGCCCCCTTAACAATGAGCAGTTCTTC
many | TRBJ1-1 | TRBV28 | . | CASRRRGIWSTEAFF | TGTGCCAGCAGACGGCGGGGCATATGGTCAACGGAAGCTTTCTTT
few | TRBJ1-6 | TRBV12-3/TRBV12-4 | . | CASSGRNIYNPNSPLHF | TGTGCCAGCAGCGGACGGAATATCTATAACCCGAATTCACCCCTCCACTTT
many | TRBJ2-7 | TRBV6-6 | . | CASSYFSSYEQYF | TGTGCCAGCAGTTACTTCAGCTCCTACGAGCAGTACTTC
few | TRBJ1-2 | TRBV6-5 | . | CASRRLGQNYGYTF | TGTGCCAGCAGGCGCCTCGGACAGAACTATGGCTACACCTTC
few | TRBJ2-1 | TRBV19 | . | CASSDHDYPLVSEQFF | TGTGCCAGTAGTGACCATGACTACCCCCTTGTCTCAGAGCAGTTCTTC
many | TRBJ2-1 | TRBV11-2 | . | CASSFPGGKYNEQFF | TGTGCCAGCAGCTTCCCCGGAGGGAAATACAATGAGCAGTTCTTC
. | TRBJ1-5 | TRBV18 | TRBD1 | CASLNQGADNQPQHF | TGTGCCAGCTTAAATCAGGGGGCCGACAATCAGCCCCAGCATTTT
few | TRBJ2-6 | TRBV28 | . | CASSLAQGRSGANVLTF | TGTGCCAGCAGTTTGGCACAGGGCCGCTCTGGGGCCAACGTCCTGACTTTC
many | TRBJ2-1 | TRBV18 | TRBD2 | CASSQGLAGSQFF | TGTGCCAGCTCACAGGGACTAGCGGGGTCGCAGTTCTTC
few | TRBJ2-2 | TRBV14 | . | CASSQDTRTAAFGELFF | TGTGCCAGCAGCCAAGATACGCGGACAGCTGCTTTCGGGGAGCTGTTTTTT
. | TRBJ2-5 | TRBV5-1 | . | CASTAQPQETQYF | TGCGCCAGTACAGCTCAGCCGCAAGAGACCCAGTACTTC
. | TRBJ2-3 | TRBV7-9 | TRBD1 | CASSLATGGHDTQYF | TGTGCCAGCAGCTTAGCGACAGGGGGTCATGATACGCAGTATTTT
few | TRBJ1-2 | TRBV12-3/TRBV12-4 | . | CASSFGYGYTF | TGTGCCAGCAGTTTCGGGTATGGCTACACCTTC
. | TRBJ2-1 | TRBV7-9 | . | CASSPRDTYNEQFF | TGTGCCAGCAGCCCCCGGGACACCTACAATGAGCAGTTCTTC
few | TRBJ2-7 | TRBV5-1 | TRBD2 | CASSSRPGLAGGTHREQYF | TGCGCCAGCAGCTCGCGCCCGGGACTAGCGGGAGGGACGCATAGGGAGCAGTACTTC
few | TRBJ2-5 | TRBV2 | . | CASRRIEERPETQYF | TGTGCCAGCAGAAGGATAGAGGAGCGGCCAGAGACCCAGTACTTC
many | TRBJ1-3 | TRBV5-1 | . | CASSLEWGANTIYF | TGCGCCAGCAGCTTGGAGTGGGGTGCAAACACCATATATTTT